This T cell receptor (beta chain) was sequenced during a study of T cells after yellow fever vaccination. Looking at the study overall: Preparation of fractions with low cell numbers was performed using SMART-Seq v4 Ultra Low Input.

The study, taken as a whole, reports: A weaker but faster secondary response was observed, peaking on day 5 versus 15.

Germline V gene sequence: CDR1 LGHNA, CDR2 YNFKEQ. V lost 4 bases to trimming and J lost 3 bases, with 11 bases between them. This CDR3 has 14 amino acids. Synthesis of TCR cDNA relied on 5'RACE template switching, which attached a universal primer site and UMIs. Using its own MiXCR run on the 5' RACE reads, TCRdb lists one record per CDR3 protein. The table lists some 260,000 distinct CDR3 sequences, roughly 5% of them singletons. As concerns this clonotype: What it binds is not known.

The sequencing here drew on CD4+ T cells sorted from PBMCs, taken on the day of the yellow fever booster vaccination. The sequence came from a young man who received the YFV17D yellow fever vaccine. The rearrangement uses TRBV4-2 and TRBJ2-3, with a tentative D call TRBD2 (5 bases). CDR3 in amino acids: CASSPGNPTDTQYF. DNA for the CDR3: TGTGCCAGCAGCCCGGGGAATCCTACAGATACGCAGTATTTT.